This T cell receptor beta chain stems from a study of control samples from healthy donors and cancer patients. This table comes from immunoSEQ multiplex PCR, and its TCRdb copy is limited to in-frame clones, with some not included. The sample records 65,000 to 90,000 clones, 75% to 90% being singletons. This CDR3 comprises 16 residues. The sample comprised PBMCs. The chain employs TRBV21-1 and TRBJ2-7. TRBV21-1 is a known pseudogene. The TCR sequence derives from a woman aged 45-65 years with colorectal cancer. The CDR3 DNA is TGTGCCAGCAGCCTTAATCCCGAGAGGGGACCTTACGAGCAGTACGTC. Translation gives CASSLNPERGPYEQYV.